This entry lists 9 T cell receptor beta chains sequenced from one sample in a study of T cell repertoires in cytomegalovirus infection. TCRdb ran MiXCR on the reads and lists one entry per CDR3 protein. The data hold roughly 720,000 distinct CDR3 sequences, with approximately 34% observed a single time. Sequencing was performed on PBMCs. The receptor set was obtained from a human donor in good health (CMV status not recorded). Some clones in this sample may be carry-over from other donors' samples.

The chain recombines TRBV12-3 or TRBV12-4 with TRBJ2-5, with 8 bases fitting TRBD1. Trimming cost V 5 bases and J 5 bases; bases outside gene matches: 10. This CDR3 comprises 15 residues. The CDR3 reads CASSADRVGRETQYF. The CDR3 DNA is TGTGCCAGCAGTGCGGACAGGGTGGGCAGGGAGACCCAGTACTTC.

The gene calls are TRBV28 and TRBJ1-1; no clear D gene. This CDR3 is built from 11 residues. Between the trimmed V and J ends, which lost 4 bases and 8 bases, there was a span of 8 bases. Germline CDR1 is MDHEN and CDR2 is SYDVKM. CDR3 residues: CASSYSREAFF. The CDR3 region has the DNA TGTGCCAGCAGTTACTCACGGGAAGCTTTCTTT.

This clonotype showed up just a few times. The chain recombines TRBV12-3 or TRBV12-4 with TRBJ1-1; D perhaps matches TRBD1 (6 bases). CDR3 size: 14 residues. The V gene lost 6 bases and the J gene lost 1 base, with 12 bases spanning the gap. CDR3 DNA sequence: TGTGCCAGCAGCCGGGTAGGGGGGAACACTGAAGCTTTCTTT. Residues: CASSRVGGNTEAFF.

This clonotype was seen repeatedly, ten times or more. DNA of the CDR3: TGTGCCAGCAGTGACAGTGACACCGGGGAGCTGTTTTTT. This translates into CASSDSDTGELFF. The chain is built from TRBV6-4 and TRBJ2-2; D unresolved. The CDR3 loop spans 13 amino acids. The germline V gene has CDR1 MRHNA and CDR2 SNTAGT. Trimming removed 2 bases from V and 3 bases from J, with 4 bases in between.

The V and J genes are TRBV5-1 and TRBJ1-1; D call uncertain. Per germline, CDR1 SGHRS and CDR2 YFSETQ. This CDR3 region has 15 residues. The germline V and J ends were trimmed by 0 bases and 3 bases, with 12 bases remaining between them. In DNA, the CDR3 is TGCGCCAGCAGCTTGGACCCGGTCGGGGACACTGAAGCTTTCTTT. This translates into CASSLDPVGDTEAFF. Filled out from reference TRBV5-1 and TRBJ1-1, the complete variable domain reads KAGVTQTPRYLIKTRGQQVTLSCSPISGHRSVSWYQQTPGQGLQFLFEYFSETQRNKGNFPGRFSGRQFSNSRSEMNVSTLELGDSALYLCASSLDPVGDTEAFFGQGTRLTVV.

This sequence joins TRBV11-2 and TRBJ2-7, with unresolved D. CDR3 length: 14 residues. Germline values: CDR1 SGHAT, CDR2 FQNNGV. Deletions cut 1 base from V and 1 base from J, with 8 bases between. CDR3 bases: TGTGCCAGCAGCTTAGTTCAGGTGTCCTACGAGCAGTACTTC. It yields the protein CASSLVQVSYEQYF.

V is TRBV3-1 and J is TRBJ2-3; a possible D gene is TRBD1 (5 bases). There are 14 residues in the CDR3. V lost 1 base and J lost 5, with 10 bases in between. Germline loops: CDR1 LGHDT, CDR2 YNNKEL (reference sequence). CDR3 sequence reads: CASSQAQGRDTQYF. The CDR3 coding sequence is TGTGCCAGCAGCCAAGCCCAGGGTCGAGATACGCAGTATTTT.

The rearrangement uses TRBV20-1 and TRBJ2-7, with TRBD1 matching over 11 bases. The CDR3 loop spans 15 amino acids. The germline V gene encodes CDR1 DFQATT and CDR2 SNEGSKA (reference sequence). With 3 bases clipped from V and 0 bases from J, the junction kept 4 bases outside the gene matches. This CDR3 reads CSASRGQGVSYEQYF. The DNA of the CDR3 is TGCAGTGCTAGCCGGGGACAGGGGGTCTCCTACGAGCAGTACTTC.

This clonotype was seen repeatedly, ten times or more. This chain uses TRBV7-6 with TRBJ2-5, with 9 bases fitting TRBD1. Trimming removed 5 bases from V and 4 bases from J; junction bases left unmatched: 5. Per germline, CDR1 SGHVS and CDR2 FNYEAQ. This CDR3 is 14 amino acids long. The DNA for the CDR3 is TGTGCCAGCAGCATAAACAGGGGGCTAGAGACCCAGTACTTC. Protein sequence: CASSINRGLETQYF.